This T cell receptor (beta chain) was profiled in a study of T cell responses to AZD1222 COVID-19 vaccine. Using immunoSEQ multiplex PCR, the repertoire was profiled, and TCRdb retains in-frame clones only, with some absent. The table includes 100,000 or so clones, roughly 90% detected once. With 1 base clipped from V and 6 bases from J, the junction kept 5 bases outside the gene matches. In germline, CDR1 is LNHDA, CDR2 SQIVND (reference sequence). CDR3 length: 15 residues. This chain connects TRBV19 to TRBJ2-1, with 8 bases fitting TRBD2. The sequence derives from an adult in good health. Source: peripheral blood, taken on day 0 of AZD1222 vaccination. CDR3 protein: CASSIVAGGLNEQFF. CDR3 DNA: TGTGCCAGTAGTATAGTTGCGGGAGGTCTCAATGAGCAGTTCTTC.